Shown below are 15 T cell receptor beta chains from a single sample sequenced in a study of immune heterogeneity within non-small cell lung tumors. For each sample, template was around 600 ng of bulk tumor genomic DNA. Multiple biopsies spaced far apart were taken from each primary tumor during surgery. Before undergoing curative surgery, patients had newly diagnosed non-small cell lung cancer that was untreated. Multiplex PCR employing 32 V and 13 J primers generated amplicons of the TCR beta CDR3. TCRdb reprocessed the multiplex PCR reads with MiXCR, giving one entry per CDR3 protein. The data contain some 10,000 distinct CDR3 sequences, roughly 17% of them seen just once; the ten biggest clones take up roughly 3.7%. Specimen: lung tumor tissue. The receptors here all came from a man between 40 and 49 years old with non-small cell lung cancer.

The count of this clonotype is one. This sequence joins TRBV7-3 and TRBJ2-5; possibly TRBD1 or TRBD2 for D (6 bases each). V lost 5 bases and J 5 bases, leaving 12 bases between the germline ends. Germline values: CDR1 SGHTA, CDR2 FQGTGA. The CDR3 has 13 residues. The CDR3, as DNA: TGTGCCAGCAGCACGGGGGCGGAGGAGACCCAGTACTTC. Amino acid sequence: CASSTGAEETQYF. Full variable domain (missing parts from reference TRBV7-3 and TRBJ2-5): GAGVSQTPSNKVTEKGKYVELRCDPISGHTALYWYRQSLGQGPEFLIYFQGTGAADDSGLPNDRFFAVRPEGSVSTLKIQRTERGDSAVYLCASSTGAEETQYFGPGTRLLVL.

This clonotype is termed medium-sized. The rearrangement links TRBV3-1 to TRBJ2-7, with no clear D. The V end was cut by 1 base, the J end by 1 base, with 11 bases between. Germline assignment: CDR1 LGHDT and CDR2 YNNKEL (reference sequence). The CDR3 covers 15 residues. The CDR3 here is CASSQGIGQSYEQYF. The CDR3 DNA is TGTGCCAGCAGCCAAGGAATTGGGCAGTCCTACGAGCAGTACTTC.

This clonotype ranks as medium-sized. The V and J genes are TRBV4-1 and TRBJ1-2; 7 bases are shared with TRBD1. Germline-derived CDR1 and CDR2 are MGHRA and YSYEKL. The CDR3 has 15 residues. V lost 0 bases, J lost 4 bases, and 5 bases stayed unmatched. CDR3 bases: TGCGCCAGCAGCCAAGATCCGGGACAGTCCTATGGCTACACCTTC. Its protein product is CASSQDPGQSYGYTF.

In this sample, this clonotype turned up many times. This chain uses TRBV5-1 with TRBJ1-1; 7 nucleotides align to TRBD1. Germline CDR1 is SGHRS and CDR2 is YFSETQ. CDR3 length: 15 amino acids. The V segment lost 2 bases and the J segment 2 bases; nucleotides outside the gene matches: 6. The CDR3 here is CASSFRDSLNTEAFF. DNA for the CDR3: TGCGCCAGCAGCTTCAGGGACAGCCTAAACACTGAAGCTTTCTTT.

Of note for this clonotype: Since a much larger clone is just one base distant, this may be a read error. The chain links TRBV4-1 to TRBJ2-1; 8 bases agree with TRBD1. Germline loops: CDR1 MGHRA, CDR2 YSYEKL. Trimming cost V 0 bases and J 6 bases; bases outside gene matches: 7. CDR3 length equals 16 residues. In DNA form, the CDR3 reads TGCGCCAGCAGCCAAGACTGGCAGGGGGCGAGCAATGAGCAGTTCTTC. It is translated as CASSQDWQGASNEQFF.

This clonotype has a handful of counts. The chain couples TRBV29-1 to TRBJ2-1; D possibly uses TRBD1 or TRBD2 (6 bases each). The V and J ends lost 4 bases and 3 bases respectively, with 10 bases between them. In germline, CDR1 is SQVTM, CDR2 ANQGSEA. This CDR3 region has 13 residues. The CDR3 nucleotides read TGCAGCGTTGTCGAGGGGGGCTACAATGAGCAGTTCTTC. Encoded protein: CSVVEGGYNEQFF.

This clonotype was observed many times. J is TRBJ1-2 and V is TRBV6-1, with 7 bases aligning to TRBD1. The CDR3 loop spans 15 amino acids. The V segment lost 6 bases and the J segment 4 bases; nucleotides outside the gene matches: 11. Per the germline V gene, CDR1 is MNHNS and CDR2 is SASEGT. This CDR3 is CASRTKWTGPYGYTF. The CDR3, as DNA: TGTGCCAGCAGAACCAAATGGACAGGCCCCTATGGCTACACCTTC.

In its sample, this clonotype was seen once. V gene TRBV2 combines with J gene TRBJ1-5, with TRBD1 identical over 7 bases. V was pared by 6 bases and J by 3 bases, with 5 bases of the junction left unmatched. Germline V gives CDR1 SNHLY, CDR2 FYNNEI. This CDR3 is built from 14 residues. The CDR3, as DNA: TGTGCCAGCAGGGGACAGAGCCACAATCAGCCCCAGCATTTT. Amino acids: CASRGQSHNQPQHF.

Concerning this clonotype: A read error is likely, as this CDR3 ends without the conserved phenylalanine or tryptophan. The CDR3 nucleotides read TGTGCCAGCAGTTACCCCTCTGTCCACGAGCAGTACTAC. This translates into CASSYPSVHEQYY. This sequence joins TRBV6-2 or TRBV6-3 and TRBJ2-7; D remains unclear. Germline V gives CDR1 MNHEY, CDR2 SVGEGT. The V end was cut by 2 bases, the J end by 5 bases, with 10 bases between. This CDR3 is built from 13 residues.

This chain links TRBV5-1 with TRBJ2-5, with TRBD1 identical over 10 bases. There are 18 residues in the CDR3. Germline assignment: CDR1 SGHRS and CDR2 YFSETQ. Trimming took 0 bases from V and 0 from J; bases not matched to a gene: 8. The CDR3 sequence is CASSLAPPGTGDQETQYF. Here the CDR3 DNA reads TGCGCCAGCAGCTTGGCCCCCCCCGGGACAGGGGACCAAGAGACCCAGTACTTC. Supplemented by reference TRBV5-1 and TRBJ2-5, the full variable domain reads KAGVTQTPRYLIKTRGQQVTLSCSPISGHRSVSWYQQTPGQGLQFLFEYFSETQRNKGNFPGRFSGRQFSNSRSEMNVSTLELGDSALYLCASSLAPPGTGDQETQYFGPGTRLLVL.

In its sample, this clonotype is medium-sized. This chain links TRBV7-9 with TRBJ1-5; no firm D call. Germline CDR1 is SEHNR and CDR2 is FQNEAQ (reference sequence). V was trimmed by 2 bases and J by 4 bases, leaving 12 bases between them. The CDR3 extends over 15 amino acids. The CDR3 loop reads CASSLLRVGNQPQHF. The CDR3 nucleotides read TGTGCCAGCAGCTTATTGAGGGTGGGAAATCAGCCCCAGCATTTT.

This clonotype was seen repeatedly, ten times or more. The genes are TRBV10-3 and TRBJ2-2, with D possibly TRBD1 on 5 matching bases. CDR3 length: 13 amino acids. Germline CDR1 and CDR2: ENHRY and SYGVKD. The V and J ends lost 6 bases and 4 bases respectively, with 9 bases between them. The CDR3 DNA reads TGTGCCATCAGGGAAACAGGCACCGGGGAGCTGTTTTTT. The encoded protein is CAIRETGTGELFF.

Many counts were recorded for this clonotype. The gene calls are TRBV7-3 and TRBJ2-7, with TRBD1 as a possible D gene (5 bases). CDR3 size: 13 residues. V lost 5 bases, J lost 0 bases, and 8 bases lay in between. Germline V lookup: CDR1 SGHTA, CDR2 FQGTGA. CDR3 sequence: CASSQGISYEQYF. The CDR3, as DNA: TGTGCCAGCAGCCAGGGTATCTCCTACGAGCAGTACTTC.

This clonotype was counted at least ten times. This rearrangement joins TRBV9 to TRBJ1-1; D may be TRBD1 (5 bases). CDR1 is SGDLS, CDR2 YYNGEE, per germline. Trimming removed 0 bases at V and 0 bases at J, with 6 bases between. The length of the CDR3 is 14 residues. The CDR3 region is CASSVGQLNTEAFF. In nucleotides, the CDR3 is TGTGCCAGCAGCGTAGGACAGCTGAACACTGAAGCTTTCTTT.

In its sample, this clonotype was seen many times. The chain recombines TRBV27 with TRBJ2-3; D gene ambiguous. Germline CDR1 MNHEY, CDR2 SMNVEV (reference sequence). The CDR3 extends over 15 amino acids. Trimming took off 0 bases at V and 5 bases at J, with 12 bases between the two ends. This CDR3 reads CASSLSASFLDTQYF. The DNA of the CDR3 is TGTGCCAGCAGTTTATCGGCTAGTTTCTTAGATACGCAGTATTTT.